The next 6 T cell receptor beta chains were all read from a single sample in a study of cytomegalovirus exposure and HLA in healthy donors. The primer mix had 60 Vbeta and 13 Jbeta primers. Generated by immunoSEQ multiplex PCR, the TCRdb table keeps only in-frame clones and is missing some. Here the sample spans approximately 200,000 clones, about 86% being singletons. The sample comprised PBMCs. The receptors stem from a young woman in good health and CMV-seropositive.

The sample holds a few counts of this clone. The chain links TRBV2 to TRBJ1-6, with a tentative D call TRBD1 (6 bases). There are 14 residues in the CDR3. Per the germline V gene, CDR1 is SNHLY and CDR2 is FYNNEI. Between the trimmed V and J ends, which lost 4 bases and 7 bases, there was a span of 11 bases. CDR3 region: CASSGNRENSPLHF. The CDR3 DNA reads TGTGCCAGCAGTGGTAACAGGGAAAATTCACCCCTCCACTTT. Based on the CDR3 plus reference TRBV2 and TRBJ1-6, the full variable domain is EPEVTQTPSHQVTQMGQEVILRCVPISNHLYFYWYRQILGQKVEFLVSFYNNEISEKSEIFDDQFSVERPDGSNFTLKIRSTKLEDSAMYFCASSGNRENSPLHFGNGTRLTVT.

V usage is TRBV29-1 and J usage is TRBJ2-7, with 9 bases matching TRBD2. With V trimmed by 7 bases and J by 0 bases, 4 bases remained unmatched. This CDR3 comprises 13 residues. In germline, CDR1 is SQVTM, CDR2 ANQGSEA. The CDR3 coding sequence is TGCAGCGCCTGGACTAGCGTCTCCTACGAGCAGTACTTC. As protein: CSAWTSVSYEQYF.

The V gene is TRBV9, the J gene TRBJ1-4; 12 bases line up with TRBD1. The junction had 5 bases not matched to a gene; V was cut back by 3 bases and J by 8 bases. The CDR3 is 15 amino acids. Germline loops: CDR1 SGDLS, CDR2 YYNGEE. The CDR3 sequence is CASSEGQGALEKLFF. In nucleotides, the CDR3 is TGTGCCAGCAGCGAGGGACAGGGGGCATTGGAAAAACTGTTTTTT. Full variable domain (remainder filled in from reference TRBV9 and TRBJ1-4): DSGVTQTPKHLITATGQRVTLRCSPRSGDLSVYWYQQSLDQGLQFLIQYYNGEERAKGNILERFSAQQFPDLHSELNLSSLELGDSALYFCASSEGQGALEKLFFGSGTQLSVL.

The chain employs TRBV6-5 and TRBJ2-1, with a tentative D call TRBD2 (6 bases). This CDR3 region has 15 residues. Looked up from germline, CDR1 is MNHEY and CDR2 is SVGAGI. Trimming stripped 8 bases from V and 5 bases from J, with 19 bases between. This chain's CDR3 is CASGSQRARNNEQFF. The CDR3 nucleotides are TGTGCCAGCGGCTCCCAGCGGGCCAGAAACAATGAGCAGTTCTTC.

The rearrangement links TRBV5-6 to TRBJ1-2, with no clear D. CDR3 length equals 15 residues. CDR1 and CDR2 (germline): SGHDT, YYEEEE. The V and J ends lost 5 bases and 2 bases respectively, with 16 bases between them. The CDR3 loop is CASSSSPHPNYGYTF. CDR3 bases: TGTGCCAGCAGTTCCTCACCACATCCGAACTATGGCTACACCTTC.

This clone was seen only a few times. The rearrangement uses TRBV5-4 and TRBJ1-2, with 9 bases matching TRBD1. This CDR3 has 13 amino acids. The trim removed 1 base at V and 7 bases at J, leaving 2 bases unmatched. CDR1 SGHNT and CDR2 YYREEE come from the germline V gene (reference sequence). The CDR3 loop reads CASSLTGGGGYTF. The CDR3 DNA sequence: TGTGCCAGCAGCTTGACAGGGGGCGGTGGCTACACCTTC.